This TCR beta chain was sequenced during a study of T cell responses to AZD1222 COVID-19 vaccine. This CDR3 comprises 16 residues. The V gene lost 1 base and the J gene lost 4 bases, with 16 bases spanning the gap. Germline V gene sequence: CDR1 LNHDA, CDR2 SQIVND (reference sequence). With regard to this clone: Its antigen is unidentified.

Generated by immunoSEQ multiplex PCR, the TCRdb table keeps only in-frame clones and is missing some. The data contain about 150,000 clones, more than 90% of them seen just once; the ten biggest clones take up approximately 20%. Findings and limits, study-wide: Within unmutated variant regions lay the reported targets of nearly half of spike-specific TCRs. The study found vaccine-associated CD4 TCRs spanning spike, dominant at 160-218 and 743-854. Seropositive status at baseline applied to only 6 or 7 AZD1222 recipients.

The specimen was peripheral blood, collected on day 0 of AZD1222 vaccination. This TCR derives from an adult in good health. The chain recombines TRBV19 with TRBJ1-2, with D uncertain. The chain's CDR3 is CASSIGLTLDSYGYTF. The CDR3 nucleotides read TGTGCCAGTAGTATAGGTCTCACGCTGGACTCCTATGGCTACACCTTC. The entire variable domain, with the rest obtained from reference TRBV19 and TRBJ1-2, is as follows: DGGITQSPKYLFRKEGQNVTLSCEQNLNHDAMYWYRQDPGQGLRLIYYSQIVNDFQKGDIAEGYSVSREKKESFPLTVTSAQKNPTAFYLCASSIGLTLDSYGYTFGSGTRLTVV.